The TCR beta chain described here comes from a study of human T cells and chemical hapten exposure. MiXCR, run by TCRdb on the RACE reads, gives a single entry per CDR3 protein. The profile shows roughly 120,000 distinct CDR3 sequences, over 10% of them singletons. The time point: patch test 1, 2 weeks after DPC sensitization. The treatment was: therapeutic diphenylcyclopropenone sensitization with weekly scalp DPC. Ten or more counts support this clonotype. The clonotype was recovered from a woman between 45 and 60 years old with alopecia areata. Some clones in this sample may be carry-over from other donors' samples. The sequencing used whole blood, collected in connection with sensitization to the hapten diphenylcyclopropenone (DPC).

In DNA form, the CDR3 reads TGCAGTGCTAGAGGTTCCCAGGAGTTGGGCACTGAAGCTTTCTTT. Protein product: CSARGSQELGTEAFF. The chain has TRBV20-1 and TRBJ1-1; D gene uncertain. The CDR3 totals 15 residues. Germline lookup yields CDR1 DFQATT and CDR2 SNEGSKA (reference sequence). The V and J ends lost 1 base and 4 bases respectively, with 16 bases between them.